This T cell receptor (beta chain) was recorded in a study of monozygotic twins with inflammatory bowel disease (dated by TCRdb to between 2018 and 2021). At the level of the whole study: The complete study included 28 monozygotic twin pairs: 19 IBD-discordant Danish pairs and nine German pairs, of which four were IBD-concordant and five were IBD-discordant. Within discordant pairs, disease-associated traits were sought mainly by comparing IBD patients with their genetically identical healthy co-twins. Each individual had, on average, about 151 000 unique TCRalpha sequences and 181 000 unique TCRbeta sequences available for analysis.

From each donor, a roughly 2.7 ml peripheral blood sample was drawn into PAXgene tubes and stored at -80 degrees C. Total RNA was isolated from whole blood with the PAXgene blood miRNA kit on an automated QIAcube, without T cell sorting. Peripheral blood from monozygotic twin pairs concordant or discordant for inflammatory bowel disease was subjected to deep TCRalpha and TCRbeta repertoire profiling with unique molecular barcoding. Smoking habits were recorded for all twin pairs, and individuals were classified as current, former or never smokers. Results and caveats for the whole study, not just this receptor: Repertoire similarity did not differ between concordant and discordant twins, possibly due to limited statistical power. The analysis was unable to tell apart different T cell subtypes. A decrease in TCRbeta repertoire diversity, as measured by inverse Simpson index, was observed in IBD patients compared with their healthy co-twins. Because patients received different immunosuppressive treatments, the repertoires may have picked up extra background noise and variability between individuals. Compared with healthy twins, IBD patients had fewer clonotypes in common with other individuals, a difference most pronounced in patients showing signs of disease activity. The results gave no support for a single strong signal or clonotype linked to IBD.

As concerns this clonotype: It lacks a known antigen.

Libraries came from 5' RACE. Each TCR library was prepared from about 3.5 ug of total RNA. For each sample, cDNA synthesis was carried out in eight separate reactions using SMARTScribe reverse transcriptase. During cDNA synthesis, template switching introduced unique molecular identifiers that contained a 6-nucleotide sample barcode. Two nested PCRs of roughly 16 and 10 cycles amplified the TCRalpha and TCRbeta cDNA, and bead purification followed each PCR. Before amplification, the cDNA was both treated with uracil DNA-glycosylase and purified with the QIAquick PCR purification kit. The second PCR added Illumina TruSeq-compatible adapters along with sample-specific barcodes. Library quality and concentration were assessed using TapeStation and Qubit, and roughly 5.5 ng of each library was pooled. Sequencing of pooled libraries was carried out on an Illumina HiSeq2500 single-index Rapid Run using 2 x 100 bp reads and custom sequencing primers. The original pipeline was this. UMI-based consensus assembly with MiGEC version 1.2.6 was used to correct PCR and sequencing errors. V(D)J alignment, clonotype assembly and CDR3 extraction were performed with MiXCR version 2.1.1. Normalisation of gene usage, clonotype sharing and MAIT/NKT TCR abundance was achieved by analysing the top 1000, 10 000 and 20 000 clonotypes per sample. Diversity was computed as the inverse Simpson index with the vegan R package after downsampling to 27 000 UMIs. Statistical testing used paired Mann-Whitney U tests on the discordant twin pairs and applied Benjamini-Hochberg correction for multiple testing. TCRdb reprocessed the reads, reporting each CDR3 protein sequence once and no DNA. These V and J calls rely on TCRdb rather than the paper's analysis. This sample's listing comprises under 350,000 distinct CDR3 sequences. The ten top clones hold 5.6% of the sample.

Taken from the germline V gene (reference sequence), the CDR1 and CDR2 loops are WNHNN and SYGVQD. Counted from cysteine to phenylalanine, this CDR3 has 16 amino acids. No DNA is listed. The clonotype was recovered from a human donor with ulcerative colitis or Crohn's disease, or a healthy co-twin of an affected twin (not recorded which). The specimen was blood. The V and J genes are TRBV10-1 and TRBJ2-1; TCRdb selects TRBD2, and the lack of DNA leaves this call unchecked. The CDR3 region: CASSVLTSGRLNEQFF.